This entry lists 32 T cell receptor beta chains sequenced from one sample in a study of shared clonotypes between healthy human individuals. Assay: immunoSEQ multiplex PCR; the TCRdb copy retains only in-frame clones and omits some. The sample has fewer than 2.5 million clones, roughly 93% seen once. Sequencing input: naive CD4+ T cells from PBMCs. The sample's subset: CD45RA+ positively selected. The receptors were sampled from a man between 18 and 35 years old in good health. Some clones in this sample may be carry-over from other donors' samples.

The chain couples TRBV7-9 to TRBJ2-5; possibly TRBD2 for D (6 bases). Per the germline V gene, CDR1 is SEHNR and CDR2 is FQNEAQ (reference sequence). CDR3 length equals 13 residues. V was cut by 6 bases and J by 5 bases, with 13 bases left in between. The CDR3 DNA sequence: TGTGCCAGCAGGCCGGAGGGCCGGGAGACCCAGTACTTC. This translates into CASRPEGRETQYF.

The chain joins TRBV5-8 to TRBJ1-1; 11 bases match TRBD1. Germline CDR1 reads SGHTS; CDR2 reads YDEGEE. The CDR3 is 17 residues long. J gave up 12 bases and V 7 bases, and 23 bases lay outside the gene matches. CDR3 amino acids: CASVPDRGRLLGPAPFF. CDR3 DNA sequence: TGTGCCAGCGTCCCGGACAGGGGGCGACTTTTGGGACCGGCTCCTTTCTTT.

J is TRBJ1-4 and V is TRBV4-1, with D possibly matching TRBD1 (5 bases). Between the trimmed V and J ends, which lost 1 base and 8 bases, there was a span of 14 bases. Germline V CDR1 and CDR2: MGHRA, YSYEKL. The CDR3 has 15 residues. The CDR3 protein is CASSQVGRGREKLFF. CDR3 nucleotide sequence: TGCGCCAGCAGCCAAGTCGGGAGGGGTCGCGAAAAACTGTTTTTT.

V gene TRBV4-3 combines with J gene TRBJ1-5, with 8 bases lining up with TRBD1. The junction had 3 bases not matched to a gene; V was cut back by 2 bases and J by 6 bases. CDR3 length equals 14 residues. Germline loops: CDR1 LGHNA, CDR2 YSLEER. Written as DNA, the CDR3 is TGCGCCAGCAGCCAAAACAGGGGGGCTCAGCCCCAGCATTTT. Protein sequence: CASSQNRGAQPQHF.

This chain connects TRBV6-6 to TRBJ2-7, with no clear D. V dropped 7 bases and J dropped 6 bases, with 16 bases sitting between them. This CDR3 is 13 amino acids long. Germline V CDR1 and CDR2: MNHNY, SVGAGI (reference sequence). The CDR3 is CASTGSGRREQYF. Written as DNA, the CDR3 is TGTGCCAGCACCGGGTCCGGGCGTCGCGAGCAGTACTTC.

The chain is built from TRBV7-6 and TRBJ2-6, with D uncertain. Trimming took 1 base from V and 0 from J, leaving 7 bases between them. Per the germline V gene, CDR1 is SGHVS and CDR2 is FNYEAQ. This CDR3 is 16 amino acids long. The CDR3 nucleotides read TGTGCCAGCAGCTTAGGGCAAGCCTCTGGGGCCAACGTCCTGACTTTC. It codes for CASSLGQASGANVLTF. Combining the CDR3 with reference TRBV7-6 and TRBJ2-6 gives the whole variable domain GAGVSQSPRYKVTKRGQDVALRCDPISGHVSLYWYRQALGQGPEFLTYFNYEAQQDKSGLPNDRFSAERPEGSISTLTIQRTEQRDSAMYRCASSLGQASGANVLTFGAGSRLTVL.

Turning to this clone: Distinct nucleotide sequences in the sample also encode this CDR3. The CDR3 sequence is CASSPEGSSYNEQFF. The CDR3 region has the DNA TGCGCCAGCAGCCCCGAAGGGAGCTCCTACAATGAGCAGTTCTTC. The chain couples TRBV5-1 to TRBJ2-1; D is perhaps TRBD2 (5 bases). Trimming took 4 bases from V and 0 from J, leaving 11 bases between them. The CDR3 runs 15 residues. Per the germline V gene, CDR1 is SGHRS and CDR2 is YFSETQ.

The table lists this clone with a count of one. This chain uses TRBV29-1 with TRBJ1-1; D is unclear. CDR1 SQVTM and CDR2 ANQGSEA come from the germline V gene. The CDR3 contains 13 residues. Deletions cut 8 bases from V and 1 base from J, with 14 bases between. CDR3 sequence: CSTPEIPNTEAFF. The DNA for the CDR3 is TGCAGCACACCCGAGATCCCGAACACTGAAGCTTTCTTT.

Notes on this clone: At the DNA level, this CDR3 is encoded by other sequences in the same sample as well. The J gene is TRBJ2-1, the V gene TRBV5-1, with 13 bases fitting TRBD2. This CDR3 comprises 15 residues. Germline V lookup: CDR1 SGHRS, CDR2 YFSETQ. Losses at the gene ends were 4 bases for V and 9 bases for J; bases not matched to a gene: 7. CDR3 region: CASSLGLAGVSEQFF. CDR3 bases: TGCGCCAGCAGCCTAGGACTAGCGGGAGTCAGTGAGCAGTTCTTC.

This chain links TRBV15 with TRBJ2-7; TRBD1 matches 7 bases. The CDR3 covers 17 residues. V shed 0 bases, J shed 2 bases, and the junction held 10 bases outside the gene matches. Looked up from germline, CDR1 is LNHNV and CDR2 is YYDKDF (reference sequence). The DNA of the CDR3 is TGTGCCACCAGCAGAGACCTAGGACAGGCTAACCCCTACGAGCAGTACTTC. This translates into CATSRDLGQANPYEQYF.

The CDR3 reads CASSLQINQPQHF. The CDR3 DNA sequence: TGTGCCAGCAGCTTACAGATCAATCAGCCCCAGCATTTT. This sequence joins TRBV7-2 and TRBJ1-5; D is uncertain. Germline V gene lookup returns CDR1 SGHTA and CDR2 FQGNSA. V gave up 2 bases and J gave up 3 bases, with 5 bases separating them. CDR3 length equals 13 residues.

V gene TRBV7-9 combines with J gene TRBJ2-1; D possibly corresponds to TRBD2 (5 bases). The CDR3 has 13 amino acids. Trimming took off 5 bases at V and 10 bases at J, with 15 bases between the two ends. Germline CDR1 reads SEHNR; CDR2 reads FQNEAQ (reference sequence). This CDR3 reads CASSPDSLGEQFF. The DNA for the CDR3 is TGTGCCAGCAGCCCGGACTCTTTAGGGGAGCAGTTCTTC.

Notes on this clone: A read error may account for a junction end that differs from germline. The V gene is TRBV5-4, the J gene TRBJ1-4, with unresolved D. Germline V gene lookup returns CDR1 SGHNT and CDR2 YYREEE (reference sequence). CDR3 length: 16 residues. DNA of the CDR3: TGCGCCAGCAGCCAAGATATCAGCCCAACTAATGAAAAACTGTTTTTT. This translates into CASSQDISPTNEKLFF.

The chain is built from TRBV15 and TRBJ1-5; 7 nucleotides match TRBD1. This CDR3 has 15 amino acids. With V trimmed by 3 bases and J by 5 bases, 7 bases remained unmatched. CDR1 and CDR2 (germline): LNHNV, YYDKDF (reference sequence). The CDR3: CATSRTGPLYQPQHF. DNA of the CDR3: TGTGCCACCAGCAGGACAGGGCCCCTTTATCAGCCCCAGCATTTT.

The chain employs TRBV27 and TRBJ1-1, with 9 bases that match TRBD1. The germline CDR1 and CDR2 sequences are MNHEY and SMNVEV (reference sequence). Losses at the gene ends were 6 bases for V and 1 base for J; bases not matched to a gene: 6. The CDR3 totals 15 residues. The CDR3 region has the DNA TGTGCCAGCAGCCGGACAGGGGCACAGAACACTGAAGCTTTCTTT. It is translated as CASSRTGAQNTEAFF.

This rearrangement joins TRBV7-9 to TRBJ1-3; perhaps TRBD1 as D (5 bases). V was shortened by 5 bases and J by 1 base, with 9 bases between the two germline ends. CDR1 and CDR2 from the germline V gene are SEHNR and FQNEAQ (reference sequence). This CDR3 has 14 residues. The CDR3 region has the DNA TGTGCCAGCAGCCAGGACACGTCTGGAAACACCATATATTTT. Its translation: CASSQDTSGNTIYF.

This clone was observed a single time. The chain is built from TRBV2 and TRBJ2-7, with D possibly being TRBD1 or TRBD2 (5 bases each). The CDR3 is made up of 14 amino acids. Looked up from germline, CDR1 is SNHLY and CDR2 is FYNNEI. The ends were cut back, 8 bases at V and 1 base at J, with 15 bases in the middle. CDR3 nucleotide sequence: TGTGCCAGCCTAAATCGGGACCAGTCCTACGAGCAGTACTTC. This codes for CASLNRDQSYEQYF.

V gene TRBV9 combines with J gene TRBJ1-1; TRBD1 aligns across 7 bases. CDR3 size: 15 residues. Germline V CDR1 and CDR2: SGDLS, YYNGEE. With 1 base clipped from V and 6 bases from J, the junction kept 9 bases outside the gene matches. CDR3 coding DNA: TGTGCCAGCAGCGTATCCCAGGGGGGATTGGCTGAAGCTTTCTTT. It is translated as CASSVSQGGLAEAFF. Combining the CDR3 with reference TRBV9 and TRBJ1-1 gives the whole variable domain DSGVTQTPKHLITATGQRVTLRCSPRSGDLSVYWYQQSLDQGLQFLIQYYNGEERAKGNILERFSAQQFPDLHSELNLSSLELGDSALYFCASSVSQGGLAEAFFGQGTRLTVV.

The rearrangement links TRBV18 to TRBJ2-7, with D perhaps TRBD1 (5 bases). V shed 2 bases and J shed 3 bases, with 11 bases lying between them. This CDR3 comprises 14 residues. Germline V gives CDR1 KGHSH, CDR2 LQKENI. In nucleotides, the CDR3 is TGTGCCAGCTCACCAAGTCTGACAGACTACGAGCAGTACTTC. Encoded protein: CASSPSLTDYEQYF.

The V call is TRBV2, the J call TRBJ2-7; 9 bases agree with TRBD2. Germline CDR1 SNHLY, CDR2 FYNNEI. This CDR3 is 14 amino acids long. With V trimmed by 4 bases and J by 5 bases, 6 bases remained unmatched. DNA of the CDR3: TGTGCCAGCAGTGCTCGGGGCGGGAGGGACGAGCAGTACTTC. It is translated as CASSARGGRDEQYF. The entire variable domain, with the rest obtained from reference TRBV2 and TRBJ2-7, is as follows: EPEVTQTPSHQVTQMGQEVILRCVPISNHLYFYWYRQILGQKVEFLVSFYNNEISEKSEIFDDQFSVERPDGSNFTLKIRSTKLEDSAMYFCASSARGGRDEQYFGPGTRLTVT.

Note on this clone: Relative to the germline gene, one junction end is altered; a read error may explain this. The rearrangement uses TRBV7-6 and TRBJ1-3; D gene uncertain. CDR1 is SGHVS and CDR2 is FNYEAQ in the germline V gene. CDR3 size: 14 residues. CDR3 coding DNA: TGTGCCAGCAGCCTAGCGAATTCCGGAAACACCATATATTTT. It is translated as CASSLANSGNTIYF.

This chain's CDR3 is CASRVGTDPTGELFF. The CDR3 coding sequence is TGTGCCAGCAGGGTAGGGACAGACCCGACCGGGGAGCTGTTTTTT. The chain has TRBV2 and TRBJ2-2, with 7 nucleotides matching TRBD1. Trimming took 6 bases from V and 5 from J; bases not matched to a gene: 9. The CDR3 sequence is 15 residues long. Germline V gene sequence: CDR1 SNHLY, CDR2 FYNNEI.

The chain couples TRBV19 to TRBJ2-7; 8 nucleotides line up with TRBD2. This CDR3 is 14 amino acids long. Germline trimming cut 6 bases from V and 2 bases from J; bases unmatched to any gene: 6. CDR1 and CDR2 (germline): LNHDA, SQIVND (reference sequence). CDR3 in amino acids: CASSPGLGPYEQYF. The CDR3 DNA follows: TGTGCCAGTAGCCCGGGACTAGGCCCCTACGAGCAGTACTTC.

The genes are TRBV28 and TRBJ1-3; 7 nucleotides line up with TRBD1. The V gene's germline CDR1 is MDHEN and CDR2 SYDVKM. The ends lost 5 bases at V and 7 bases at J; junction bases unmatched: 5. The CDR3 runs to 13 residues. Here the CDR3 DNA reads TGTGCCAGCAGTGCCGACAGGGCGAACACCATATATTTT. Translation gives CASSADRANTIYF.

The chain uses TRBV7-2 and TRBJ2-3; D might be TRBD1 (5 bases). The ends were cut back, 2 bases at V and 4 bases at J, with 13 bases in the middle. Germline lookup yields CDR1 SGHTA and CDR2 FQGNSA. The CDR3 length is 15 residues. This CDR3 reads CASSLRGPTSDTQYF. The DNA of the CDR3 is TGTGCCAGCAGCTTAAGGGGCCCCACGTCAGATACGCAGTATTTT.

This clone was seen only once. The chain carries TRBV7-7 and TRBJ2-5, with TRBD1 matching over 7 bases. The V and J ends lost 3 bases and 5 bases, in that order; junction bases with no gene match: 6. The CDR3 runs to 14 residues. Looked up from germline, CDR1 is SSHAT and CDR2 is FNYEAQ (reference sequence). This CDR3 is CASSLGQMQETQYF. Here the CDR3 DNA reads TGTGCCAGCAGCTTGGGACAGATGCAGGAGACCCAGTACTTC.

V is TRBV28 and J is TRBJ1-1; D may be TRBD1 (6 bases). The CDR3 is 14 amino acids. Germline V gives CDR1 MDHEN, CDR2 SYDVKM. Trimming took 2 bases from V and 6 from J, leaving 13 bases between them. The DNA for the CDR3 is TGTGCCAGCAGTTTAGGGGGGGCCCTCCCTGAAGCTTTCTTT. Translated: CASSLGGALPEAFF.

This clone was seen a handful of times. The chain employs TRBV30 and TRBJ1-5, with D unresolved. The CDR3 is 14 amino acids. V was cut by 6 bases and J by 2 bases, with 14 bases left in between. Germline V gene data show CDR1 as GTSNPN and CDR2 as SVGIG (reference sequence). This CDR3 reads CACSPLDGNQPQHF. CDR3 nucleotides: TGTGCCTGCTCCCCACTTGATGGCAATCAGCCCCAGCATTTT.

This sequence joins TRBV7-6 and TRBJ1-1; TRBD1 might be the D (6 bases). In germline, CDR1 is SGHVS, CDR2 FNYEAQ. Trimming shortened V by 1 base and J by 7 bases, and 22 bases separated the two germline ends. The CDR3 runs 17 residues. This chain's CDR3 is CASSLGRNQGPGNEAFF. CDR3 sequence (DNA): TGTGCCAGCAGCTTAGGGAGGAATCAGGGGCCGGGGAATGAAGCTTTCTTT.

The CDR3 sequence is CASSLPTHYYHNEQFF. In DNA form, the CDR3 reads TGTGCCAGCAGCTTACCCACACATTATTATCACAATGAGCAGTTCTTC. This chain connects TRBV28 to TRBJ2-1; D not certain. The CDR3 is 16 residues long. Per germline, CDR1 MDHEN and CDR2 SYDVKM. V shed 6 bases and J shed 5 bases, with 20 bases lying between them.

The genes are TRBV6-1 and TRBJ1-2; a weak D match, TRBD1 (5 bases). Per the germline V gene, CDR1 is MNHNS and CDR2 is SASEGT. The CDR3 runs 17 residues. V was clipped by 4 bases and J by 5 bases, with 23 bases between them. CDR3: CASSAAGPNRALYGYTF. CDR3 nucleotide sequence: TGTGCCAGCAGTGCGGCGGGGCCAAATCGAGCGCTTTATGGCTACACCTTC.

A single count supports this clone. The chain combines TRBV7-9 with TRBJ1-2, with a weak D call TRBD1 (6 bases). V was clipped by 6 bases and J by 1 base, with 18 bases between them. Germline CDR1 and CDR2: SEHNR and FQNEAQ (reference sequence). The CDR3 has 16 amino acids. For the CDR3, the DNA is TGTGCCAGCAGATCGGGGGCAGGAGATAATAACTATGGCTACACCTTC. Its translation: CASRSGAGDNNYGYTF.